A selection of T cell receptor beta chains follows, all from one sample in a study of T cells in Graves' hyperthyroidism and ophthalmopathy. MiXCR, applied by TCRdb to the multiplex PCR reads, yields one record per CDR3 protein. The repertoire holds about 710,000 distinct CDR3 sequences, approximately 16% seen once, with under 10% in the top ten. The specimen sequenced was blood. The receptors stem from a man aged 18 to 30 with Graves' hyperthyroidism. CDR3s leave out the opening cysteine and the closing phenylalanine or tryptophan. Fields, in order: J gene, V gene, CDR3 protein.

J gene: TRBJ2-7; V gene: TRBV19; CDR3 protein: ASSISDMGGQY
J gene: TRBJ1-6; V gene: TRBV20-1; CDR3 protein: SATRRQDHNSPLH
J gene: TRBJ2-1; V gene: TRBV14; CDR3 protein: ASSYGGLYEQF
J gene: TRBJ2-1; V gene: TRBV4-1; CDR3 protein: ASSLQQGGLNNEQF
J gene: TRBJ2-1; V gene: TRBV6-1; CDR3 protein: ASRDLAAGYNEQF
J gene: TRBJ2-1; V gene: TRBV7-9; CDR3 protein: ASSKTGTSGYNEQF
J gene: TRBJ2-5; V gene: TRBV20-1; CDR3 protein: SARDWLKETQY
J gene: TRBJ2-5; V gene: TRBV30; CDR3 protein: AWSRLAVSETQY
J gene: TRBJ1-4; V gene: TRBV3-1; CDR3 protein: ASSQGQKVEKLF
J gene: TRBJ2-5; V gene: TRBV5-4; CDR3 protein: AVGSQETQY